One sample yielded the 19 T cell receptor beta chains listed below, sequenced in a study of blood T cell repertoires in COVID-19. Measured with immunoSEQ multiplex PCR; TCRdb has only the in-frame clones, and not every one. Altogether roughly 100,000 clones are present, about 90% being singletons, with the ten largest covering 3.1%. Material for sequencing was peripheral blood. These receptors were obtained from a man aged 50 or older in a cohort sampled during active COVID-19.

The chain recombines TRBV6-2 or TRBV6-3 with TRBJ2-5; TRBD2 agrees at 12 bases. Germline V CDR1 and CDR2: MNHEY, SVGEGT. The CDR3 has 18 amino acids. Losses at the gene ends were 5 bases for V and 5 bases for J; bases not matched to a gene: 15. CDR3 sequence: CASSPLRGASGGAETQYF. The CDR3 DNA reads TGTGCCAGCAGTCCCCTCCGGGGGGCTAGCGGGGGGGCGGAGACCCAGTACTTC.

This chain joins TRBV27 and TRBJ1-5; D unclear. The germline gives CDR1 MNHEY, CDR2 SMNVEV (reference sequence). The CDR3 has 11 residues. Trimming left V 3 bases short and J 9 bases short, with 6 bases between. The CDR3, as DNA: TGTGCCAGCAGTTTGCGTCGGCCCCAGCATTTT. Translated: CASSLRRPQHF.

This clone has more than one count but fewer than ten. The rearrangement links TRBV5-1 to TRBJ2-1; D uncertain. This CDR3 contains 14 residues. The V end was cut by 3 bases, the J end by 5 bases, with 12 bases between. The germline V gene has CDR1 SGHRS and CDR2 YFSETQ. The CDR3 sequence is CASSSGSRDNEQFF. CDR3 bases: TGCGCCAGCAGCTCAGGCTCAAGAGACAATGAGCAGTTCTTC.

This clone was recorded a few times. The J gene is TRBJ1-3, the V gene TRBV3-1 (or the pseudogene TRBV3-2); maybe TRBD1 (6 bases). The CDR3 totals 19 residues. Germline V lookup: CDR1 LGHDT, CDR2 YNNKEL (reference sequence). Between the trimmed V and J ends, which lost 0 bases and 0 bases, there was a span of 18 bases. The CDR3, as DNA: TGTGCCAGCAGCCAAGAGCGTGGGACACGGTCTCTCTCTGGAAACACCATATATTTT. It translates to CASSQERGTRSLSGNTIYF.

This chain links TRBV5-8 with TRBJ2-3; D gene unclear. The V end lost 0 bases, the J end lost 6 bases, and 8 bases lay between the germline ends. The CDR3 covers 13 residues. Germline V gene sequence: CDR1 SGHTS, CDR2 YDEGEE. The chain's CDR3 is CASSLDRLDTQYF. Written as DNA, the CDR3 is TGTGCCAGCAGCTTGGACAGATTGGATACGCAGTATTTT. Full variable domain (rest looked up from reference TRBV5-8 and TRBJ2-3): EAGVTQSPTHLIKTRGQQATLRCSPISGHTSVYWYQQALGLGLQFLLWYDEGEERNRGNFPPRFSGRQFPNYSSELNVNALELEDSALYLCASSLDRLDTQYFGPGTRLTVL.

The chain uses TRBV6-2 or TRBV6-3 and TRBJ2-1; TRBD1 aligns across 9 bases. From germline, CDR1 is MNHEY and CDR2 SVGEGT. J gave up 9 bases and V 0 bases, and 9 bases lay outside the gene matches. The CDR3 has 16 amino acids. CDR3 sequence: CASSYSRDRVTGEQFF. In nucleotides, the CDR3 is TGTGCCAGCAGTTACTCCCGGGACAGGGTTACGGGTGAGCAGTTCTTC.

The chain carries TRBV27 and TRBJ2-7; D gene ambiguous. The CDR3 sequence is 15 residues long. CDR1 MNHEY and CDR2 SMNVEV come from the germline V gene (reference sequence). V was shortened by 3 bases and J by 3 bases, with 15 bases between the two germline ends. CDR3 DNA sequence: TGTGCCAGCAGTTTTGAGGCGGCTTTAGGCTACGAGCAGTACTTC. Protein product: CASSFEAALGYEQYF.

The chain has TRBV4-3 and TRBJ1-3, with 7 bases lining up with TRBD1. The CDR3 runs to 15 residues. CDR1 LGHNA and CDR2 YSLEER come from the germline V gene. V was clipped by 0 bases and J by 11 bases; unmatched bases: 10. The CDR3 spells CASSQEIQGMAAIYF. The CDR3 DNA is TGCGCCAGCAGCCAAGAGATACAGGGGATGGCGGCCATATATTTT.

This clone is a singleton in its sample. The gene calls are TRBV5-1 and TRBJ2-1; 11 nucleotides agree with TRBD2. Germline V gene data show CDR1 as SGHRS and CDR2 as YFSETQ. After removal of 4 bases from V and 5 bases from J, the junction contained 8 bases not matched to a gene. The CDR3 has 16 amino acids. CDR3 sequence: CASSPQGLAGNNEQFF. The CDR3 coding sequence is TGCGCCAGCAGCCCGCAAGGACTAGCGGGCAACAATGAGCAGTTCTTC. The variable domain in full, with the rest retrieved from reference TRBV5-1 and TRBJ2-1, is KAGVTQTPRYLIKTRGQQVTLSCSPISGHRSVSWYQQTPGQGLQFLFEYFSETQRNKGNFPGRFSGRQFSNSRSEMNVSTLELGDSALYLCASSPQGLAGNNEQFFGPGTRLTVL.

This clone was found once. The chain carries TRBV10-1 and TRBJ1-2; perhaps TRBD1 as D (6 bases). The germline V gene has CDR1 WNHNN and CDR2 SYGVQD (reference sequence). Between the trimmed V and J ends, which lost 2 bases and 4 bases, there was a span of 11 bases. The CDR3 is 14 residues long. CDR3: CASSEGQKPYGYTF. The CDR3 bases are TGCGCCAGCAGTGAGGGACAGAAGCCCTATGGCTACACCTTC.

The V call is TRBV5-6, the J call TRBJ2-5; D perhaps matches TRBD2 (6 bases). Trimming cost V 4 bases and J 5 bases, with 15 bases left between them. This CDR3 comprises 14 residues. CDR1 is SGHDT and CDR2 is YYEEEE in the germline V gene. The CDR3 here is CASSRPEGMETQYF. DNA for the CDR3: TGTGCCAGCAGCCGACCGGAGGGAATGGAGACCCAGTACTTC.

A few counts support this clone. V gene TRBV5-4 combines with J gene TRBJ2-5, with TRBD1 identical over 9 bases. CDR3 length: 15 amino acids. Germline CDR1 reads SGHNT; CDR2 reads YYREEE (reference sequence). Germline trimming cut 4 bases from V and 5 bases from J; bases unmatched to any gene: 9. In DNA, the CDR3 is TGTGCCAGCAGCCCGACAGGGGGTCTTCGGGAGACCCAGTACTTC. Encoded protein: CASSPTGGLRETQYF.

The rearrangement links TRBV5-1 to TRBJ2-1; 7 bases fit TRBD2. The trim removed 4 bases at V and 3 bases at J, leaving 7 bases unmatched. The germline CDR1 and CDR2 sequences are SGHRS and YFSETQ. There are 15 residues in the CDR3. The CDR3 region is CASSGGGLGYNEQFF. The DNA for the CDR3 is TGCGCCAGCAGCGGGGGAGGGTTGGGCTACAATGAGCAGTTCTTC. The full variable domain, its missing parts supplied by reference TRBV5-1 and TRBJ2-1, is KAGVTQTPRYLIKTRGQQVTLSCSPISGHRSVSWYQQTPGQGLQFLFEYFSETQRNKGNFPGRFSGRQFSNSRSEMNVSTLELGDSALYLCASSGGGLGYNEQFFGPGTRLTVL.

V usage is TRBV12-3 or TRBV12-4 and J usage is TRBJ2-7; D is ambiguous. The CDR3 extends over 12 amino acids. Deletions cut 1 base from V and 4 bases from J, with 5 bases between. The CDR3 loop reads CASSLVQYEQYF. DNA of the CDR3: TGTGCCAGCAGTTTAGTTCAATACGAGCAGTACTTC.

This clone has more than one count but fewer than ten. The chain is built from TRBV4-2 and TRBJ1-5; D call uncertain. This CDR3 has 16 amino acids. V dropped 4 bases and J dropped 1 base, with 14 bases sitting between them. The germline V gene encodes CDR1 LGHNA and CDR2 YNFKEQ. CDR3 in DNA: TGTGCCAGCAGCCCCGGAGGGCTAGGGAGCAATCAGCCCCAGCATTTT. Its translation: CASSPGGLGSNQPQHF.

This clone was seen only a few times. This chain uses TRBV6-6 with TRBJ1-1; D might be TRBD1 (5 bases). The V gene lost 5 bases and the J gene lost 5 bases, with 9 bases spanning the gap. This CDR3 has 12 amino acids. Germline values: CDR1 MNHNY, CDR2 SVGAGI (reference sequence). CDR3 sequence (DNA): TGTGCCAGCAGTCCACAGGAAACTGAAGCTTTCTTT. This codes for CASSPQETEAFF.

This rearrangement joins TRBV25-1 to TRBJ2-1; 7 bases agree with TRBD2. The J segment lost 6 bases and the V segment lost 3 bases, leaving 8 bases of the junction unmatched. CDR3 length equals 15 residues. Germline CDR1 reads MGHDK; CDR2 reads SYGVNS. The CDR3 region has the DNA TGTGCCAGCAGTGAGGCCGGACGGGAGGCCAATGAGCAGTTCTTC. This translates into CASSEAGREANEQFF.

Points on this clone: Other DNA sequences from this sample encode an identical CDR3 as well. The CDR3 DNA sequence: TGTGCCAGCTCACTACAGGGGTATTCCTACAATGAGCAGTTCTTC. This translates into CASSLQGYSYNEQFF. The V call is TRBV18, the J call TRBJ2-1; 7 nucleotides line up with TRBD1. Per the germline V gene, CDR1 is KGHSH and CDR2 is LQKENI. The length of the CDR3 is 15 residues. The J segment lost 1 base and the V segment lost 4 bases, leaving 4 bases of the junction unmatched. The variable domain in full, completed from reference TRBV18 and TRBJ2-1, reads NAGVMQNPRHLVRRRGQEARLRCSPMKGHSHVYWYRQLPEEGLKFMVYLQKENIIDESGMPKERFSAEFPKEGPSILRIQQVVRGDSAAYFCASSLQGYSYNEQFFGPGTRLTVL.

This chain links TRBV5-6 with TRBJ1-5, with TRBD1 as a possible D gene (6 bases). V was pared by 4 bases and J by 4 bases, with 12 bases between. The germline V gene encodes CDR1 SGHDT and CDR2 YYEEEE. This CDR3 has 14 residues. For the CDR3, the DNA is TGTGCCAGCAGCGCCCGAACAGGGAATCAGCCCCAGCATTTT. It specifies CASSARTGNQPQHF.